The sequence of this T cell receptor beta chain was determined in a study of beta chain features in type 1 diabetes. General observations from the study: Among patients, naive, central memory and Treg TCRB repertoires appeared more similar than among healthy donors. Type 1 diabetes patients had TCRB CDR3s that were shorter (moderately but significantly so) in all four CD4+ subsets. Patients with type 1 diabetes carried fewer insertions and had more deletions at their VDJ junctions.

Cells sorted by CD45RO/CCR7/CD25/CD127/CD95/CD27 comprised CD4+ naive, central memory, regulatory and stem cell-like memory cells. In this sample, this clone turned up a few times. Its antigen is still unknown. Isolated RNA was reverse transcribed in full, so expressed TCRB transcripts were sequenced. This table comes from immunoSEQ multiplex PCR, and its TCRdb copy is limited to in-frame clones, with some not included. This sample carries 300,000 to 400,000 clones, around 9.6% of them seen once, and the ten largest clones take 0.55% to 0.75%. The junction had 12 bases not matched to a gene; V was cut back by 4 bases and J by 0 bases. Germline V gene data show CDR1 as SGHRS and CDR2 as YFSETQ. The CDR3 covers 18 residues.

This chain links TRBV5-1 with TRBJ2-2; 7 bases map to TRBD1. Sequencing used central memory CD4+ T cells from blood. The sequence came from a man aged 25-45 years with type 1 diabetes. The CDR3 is CASSGITPDRANTGELFF. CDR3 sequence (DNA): TGCGCCAGCAGCGGGATCACCCCCGACAGGGCGAACACCGGGGAGCTGTTTTTT. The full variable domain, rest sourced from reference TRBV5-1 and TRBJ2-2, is KAGVTQTPRYLIKTRGQQVTLSCSPISGHRSVSWYQQTPGQGLQFLFEYFSETQRNKGNFPGRFSGRQFSNSRSEMNVSTLELGDSALYLCASSGITPDRANTGELFFGEGSRLTVL.